These 4 T cell receptor beta chains were all obtained from the same sample, sequenced in a study of T-cell reconstitution after alpha-beta-depleted transplantation in children. The authors prepared the TCRbeta library with unique molecular identifiers. MiXCR was run by TCRdb on the PCR reads, yielding one entry per CDR3 protein. This sample carries approximately 79,000 distinct CDR3 sequences, about a sixth of them seen once, and the ten largest clones take roughly half. The sequencing used PBMCs, mostly from graft donor cells, collected 360 days after TCRalphabeta/CD19-depleted stem cell transplant. These receptor sequences come from a male patient aged 2-15 years who had a stem cell transplant for acute lymphoblastic leukemia, so the T cells may come from the graft donor.

This clonotype has a count of ten or more. The chain links TRBV12-3 or TRBV12-4 to TRBJ2-2, with TRBD1 matching over 7 bases. V shed 5 bases, J shed 0 bases, and the junction held 0 bases outside the gene matches. The CDR3 length is 14 residues. CDR3 sequence: CASSDRANTGELFF. CDR3 sequence (DNA): TGTGCCAGCAGTGACAGGGCGAACACCGGGGAGCTGTTTTTT.

This chain's CDR3 is CASSLAGYNSPLHF. The CDR3 nucleotides are TGCGCCAGCAGCTTGGCAGGGTATAATTCACCCCTCCACTTT. The V gene is TRBV5-1, the J gene TRBJ1-6, with a possible D match to TRBD1 (5 bases). The CDR3 is 14 residues long. Per the germline V gene, CDR1 is SGHRS and CDR2 is YFSETQ. The V gene lost 0 bases and the J gene lost 4 bases, with 5 bases spanning the gap.

V usage is TRBV20-1 and J usage is TRBJ2-2; 7 nucleotides line up with TRBD1. V was pared by 5 bases and J by 0 bases, with 6 bases of the junction left unmatched. The V gene's germline CDR1 is DFQATT and CDR2 SNEGSKA (reference sequence). The CDR3 length is 15 residues. This CDR3 reads CSARDRATNTGELFF. CDR3 in DNA: TGCAGTGCTCGTGACAGGGCCACGAACACCGGGGAGCTGTTTTTT.

The chain has TRBV5-1 and TRBJ2-2, with 8 bases identical to TRBD1. In germline, CDR1 is SGHRS, CDR2 YFSETQ. This CDR3 is built from 13 residues. Losses at the gene ends were 3 bases for V and 6 bases for J; bases not matched to a gene: 1. The CDR3 is CASSSTGAGELFF. The CDR3 region has the DNA TGCGCCAGCAGCTCGACAGGGGCCGGGGAGCTGTTTTTT.